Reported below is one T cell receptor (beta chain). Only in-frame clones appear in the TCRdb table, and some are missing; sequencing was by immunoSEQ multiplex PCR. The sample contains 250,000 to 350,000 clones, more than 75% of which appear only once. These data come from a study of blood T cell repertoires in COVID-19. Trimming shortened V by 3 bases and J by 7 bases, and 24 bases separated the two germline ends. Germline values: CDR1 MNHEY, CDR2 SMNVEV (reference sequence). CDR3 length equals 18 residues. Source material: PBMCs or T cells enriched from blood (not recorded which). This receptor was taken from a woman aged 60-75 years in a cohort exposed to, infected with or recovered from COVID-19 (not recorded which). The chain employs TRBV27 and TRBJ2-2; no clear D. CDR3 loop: CASSFCLIGLSRHGELFF. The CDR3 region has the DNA TGTGCCAGCAGTTTTTGCCTCATTGGCCTTTCGAGGCACGGGGAGCTGTTTTTT.